This TCR beta chain is from a study of blood T cell repertoires in COVID-19. Profiling relied on immunoSEQ multiplex PCR, and the TCRdb table lists in-frame clones only, not all of them. This sample has roughly 130,000 clones; roughly 83% occur once, and the top ten carry around 5%. CDR3 length: 13 amino acids. Germline V gives CDR1 MDHEN, CDR2 SYDVKM. V gave up 6 bases and J gave up 2 bases, with 7 bases separating them. A Seattle source enrolled patients during active infection and followed them longitudinally. This clone was observed a handful of times. V gene TRBV28 combines with J gene TRBJ2-2, with D tentatively TRBD1 (6 bases). The sample was peripheral blood. The sequence was obtained from a woman aged 70-85 years with COVID-19, enrolled during active disease. CDR3: CASRTGNTGELFF. The CDR3 bases are TGTGCCAGCAGGACAGGAAACACCGGGGAGCTGTTTTTT.